These T cell receptor beta chains were read from a single sample in a study of blood T cell dynamics during melanoma immunotherapy. Some clones are missing from TCRdb's copy, which holds only in-frame ones; the method was immunoSEQ multiplex PCR. Of roughly 4,200 clones in the sample, around four fifths were seen once. The source material was blood, sampled from a patient treated with checkpoint blockade. These receptors all stem from a human donor with melanoma. The CDR3 runs from the conserved cysteine through the conserved F or W. D genes are given only for firm matches. Clone size appears in some rows only: once, few, many, or a class for an expanded clone.

clone_size: .
v_call: TRBV30
d_call: .
j_call: TRBJ2-7
cdr3_aa: CAWSVYLVSSSSYEQYF
cdr3_nt: TGTGCCTGGAGTGTTTATCTGGTGTCGAGTAGCTCCTACGAGCAGTACTTC

clone_size: .
v_call: TRBV7-2
d_call: .
j_call: TRBJ1-4
cdr3_aa: CASSLVGRAGEKLFF
cdr3_nt: TGTGCCAGCAGCTTAGTTGGCAGGGCGGGTGAAAAACTGTTTTTT

clone_size: .
v_call: TRBV5-6
d_call: .
j_call: TRBJ1-5
cdr3_aa: CASSLGETVQHF
cdr3_nt: TGTGCCAGCAGCTTGGGCGAGACCGTACAGCATTTT

clone_size: .
v_call: TRBV5-1
d_call: TRBD2
j_call: TRBJ2-5
cdr3_aa: CASSPSGGAGETQYF
cdr3_nt: TGCGCCAGCAGCCCCAGCGGGGGGGCCGGGGAGACCCAGTACTTC

clone_size: .
v_call: TRBV30
d_call: TRBD1
j_call: TRBJ2-7
cdr3_aa: CAWGQALGEQYF
cdr3_nt: TGTGCCTGGGGACAGGCCCTGGGCGAGCAGTACTTC

clone_size: few
v_call: TRBV19
d_call: .
j_call: TRBJ1-3
cdr3_aa: CASSGWGTGNTIYF
cdr3_nt: TGTGCCAGCTCCGGGTGGGGCACTGGAAACACCATATATTTT

clone_size: .
v_call: TRBV27
d_call: .
j_call: TRBJ1-2
cdr3_aa: CASRGMGFYGYTF
cdr3_nt: TGTGCCAGCAGGGGGATGGGATTCTATGGCTACACCTTC

clone_size: few
v_call: TRBV6-5
d_call: TRBD1
j_call: TRBJ1-6
cdr3_aa: CASSYTTGQGNSPLHF
cdr3_nt: TGTGCCAGCAGTTATACGACGGGACAGGGGAATTCACCCCTCCACTTT

clone_size: .
v_call: TRBV7-2
d_call: .
j_call: TRBJ1-1
cdr3_aa: CASSREKNTEAFF
cdr3_nt: TGTGCCAGCAGCAGGGAGAAGAACACTGAAGCTTTCTTT

clone_size: .
v_call: TRBV4-1
d_call: TRBD1
j_call: TRBJ1-1
cdr3_aa: CASSQGTGEFYTEAFF
cdr3_nt: TGCGCCAGCAGCCAAGGGACAGGGGAATTTTACACTGAAGCTTTCTTT

clone_size: .
v_call: TRBV27
d_call: .
j_call: TRBJ1-2
cdr3_aa: CASSALGNRAVGGYTF
cdr3_nt: TGTGCCAGCAGCGCCCTAGGAAACAGGGCGGTGGGAGGCTACACCTTC

clone_size: .
v_call: TRBV29-1
d_call: .
j_call: TRBJ1-2
cdr3_aa: CSVERELSGYTF
cdr3_nt: TGCAGCGTTGAAAGGGAACTCTCTGGCTACACCTTC

clone_size: .
v_call: TRBV7-2
d_call: .
j_call: TRBJ1-2
cdr3_aa: CASSNSLTGYGYTF
cdr3_nt: TGTGCCAGCAGCAACTCATTGACAGGCTATGGCTACACCTTC

clone_size: .
v_call: TRBV7-6
d_call: TRBD1
j_call: TRBJ1-6
cdr3_aa: CASSLLDRGGSPLHF
cdr3_nt: TGTGCCAGCAGCTTATTGGACAGGGGAGGTTCACCCCTCCACTTT

clone_size: .
v_call: TRBV19
d_call: TRBD1
j_call: TRBJ1-1
cdr3_aa: CASSRWGYRGDGEAFF
cdr3_nt: TGTGCCAGTAGCAGATGGGGGTACAGGGGAGATGGTGAAGCTTTCTTT

clone_size: .
v_call: TRBV2
d_call: .
j_call: TRBJ1-1
cdr3_aa: CASSEYGSWAEAFF
cdr3_nt: TGTGCCAGCAGTGAATACGGGAGCTGGGCTGAAGCTTTCTTT

clone_size: .
v_call: TRBV19
d_call: .
j_call: TRBJ1-5
cdr3_aa: CASSITGGNQPQHF
cdr3_nt: TGTGCCAGTAGTATTACGGGTGGGAATCAGCCCCAGCATTTT

clone_size: .
v_call: TRBV15
d_call: TRBD2
j_call: TRBJ2-7
cdr3_aa: CATSRDRSGGNYEQYF
cdr3_nt: TGTGCCACCAGCAGAGATCGCAGCGGGGGCAACTACGAGCAGTACTTC

clone_size: .
v_call: TRBV6-6
d_call: TRBD1
j_call: TRBJ1-2
cdr3_aa: CASTQGAGYTF
cdr3_nt: TGTGCCAGCACCCAGGGGGCTGGCTACACCTTC

clone_size: .
v_call: TRBV7-2
d_call: .
j_call: TRBJ1-5
cdr3_aa: CASSSEAGSNQPQHF
cdr3_nt: TGTGCCAGCAGCTCGGAGGCCGGCAGCAATCAGCCCCAGCATTTT

clone_size: .
v_call: TRBV7-2
d_call: .
j_call: TRBJ2-7
cdr3_aa: CASSFRAKGSYEQYF
cdr3_nt: TGTGCCAGCAGCTTTAGGGCGAAGGGGAGCTACGAGCAGTACTTC

clone_size: .
v_call: TRBV5-5
d_call: TRBD2
j_call: TRBJ2-2
cdr3_aa: CASSVRGSGELFF
cdr3_nt: TGTGCCAGCAGCGTGCGGGGGAGCGGGGAGCTGTTTTTT

clone_size: .
v_call: TRBV4-2
d_call: .
j_call: TRBJ1-2
cdr3_aa: CASSQAAASSLYGYTF
cdr3_nt: TGTGCCAGCAGCCAAGCCGCTGCTAGTAGTCTCTATGGCTACACCTTC

clone_size: .
v_call: TRBV30
d_call: .
j_call: TRBJ1-4
cdr3_aa: CAWSTPGGPTNEKLFF
cdr3_nt: TGTGCCTGGAGTACCCCCGGGGGCCCAACTAATGAAAAACTGTTTTTT

clone_size: .
v_call: TRBV11-2
d_call: .
j_call: TRBJ1-2
cdr3_aa: CASSSRGGGYTF
cdr3_nt: TGTGCCAGCAGCTCGAGGGGGGGAGGCTACACCTTC

clone_size: .
v_call: TRBV9
d_call: TRBD1
j_call: TRBJ1-1
cdr3_aa: CASSPRQGGNTEAFF
cdr3_nt: TGTGCCAGCAGCCCCCGACAGGGAGGGAACACTGAAGCTTTCTTT

clone_size: once
v_call: TRBV6-5
d_call: .
j_call: TRBJ2-6
cdr3_aa: CASSLDYYSGANVLTF
cdr3_nt: TGTGCCAGCAGTTTGGACTATTACTCTGGGGCCAACGTCCTGACTTTC

clone_size: .
v_call: TRBV6-1
d_call: TRBD1
j_call: TRBJ2-5
cdr3_aa: CASRRGQGYQETQYF
cdr3_nt: TGTGCCAGCAGGCGGGGACAGGGCTACCAAGAGACCCAGTACTTC

clone_size: .
v_call: TRBV2
d_call: .
j_call: TRBJ1-5
cdr3_aa: CASSLQGHSNQPQHF
cdr3_nt: TGTGCCAGCAGTCTACAGGGCCATAGCAATCAGCCCCAGCATTTT

clone_size: .
v_call: TRBV19
d_call: .
j_call: TRBJ2-7
cdr3_aa: CASSISGTPYEQYF
cdr3_nt: TGTGCCAGTAGTATATCTGGGACTCCATACGAGCAGTACTTC

clone_size: .
v_call: TRBV30
d_call: TRBD1
j_call: TRBJ1-5
cdr3_aa: CAWSGQGLNQPQHF
cdr3_nt: TGTGCCTGGTCCGGACAGGGACTCAATCAGCCCCAGCATTTT

clone_size: .
v_call: TRBV28
d_call: TRBD1
j_call: TRBJ1-2
cdr3_aa: CASSPGTGGHYGYTF
cdr3_nt: TGTGCCAGCAGTCCCGGGACAGGGGGACACTATGGCTACACCTTC

clone_size: .
v_call: TRBV6-6
d_call: .
j_call: TRBJ1-2
cdr3_aa: CASSDSQGRGYTF
cdr3_nt: TGTGCCAGCAGCGACAGCCAGGGGAGGGGCTACACCTTC

clone_size: .
v_call: TRBV19
d_call: .
j_call: TRBJ1-4
cdr3_aa: CASSKAAGRRVEKLFF
cdr3_nt: TGTGCCAGTAGTAAGGCCGCGGGAAGGAGGGTTGAAAAACTGTTTTTT

clone_size: .
v_call: TRBV7-8
d_call: .
j_call: TRBJ1-1
cdr3_aa: CASSSRTDSNTEAFF
cdr3_nt: TGTGCCAGCAGCTCACGGACAGACTCTAACACTGAAGCTTTCTTT

clone_size: .
v_call: TRBV5-6
d_call: TRBD1
j_call: TRBJ2-7
cdr3_aa: CASSFADGTGPEQYF
cdr3_nt: TGTGCCAGCAGTTTCGCAGACGGGACAGGGCCCGAGCAGTACTTC

clone_size: .
v_call: TRBV29-1
d_call: .
j_call: TRBJ2-3
cdr3_aa: CSVWDFNTDTQYF
cdr3_nt: TGCAGCGTATGGGACTTCAACACAGATACGCAGTATTTT

clone_size: .
v_call: TRBV7-9
d_call: .
j_call: TRBJ2-7
cdr3_aa: CASSLGQAISYEQYF
cdr3_nt: TGTGCCAGCAGCTTAGGGCAGGCGATATCCTACGAGCAGTACTTC

clone_size: few
v_call: TRBV11-2
d_call: TRBD1
j_call: TRBJ1-2
cdr3_aa: CASSLTGGDGYTF
cdr3_nt: TGTGCCAGCAGCTTGACAGGGGGCGATGGCTACACCTTC

clone_size: .
v_call: TRBV7-2
d_call: .
j_call: TRBJ1-1
cdr3_aa: CASSLGGPGAAEAFF
cdr3_nt: TGTGCCAGCAGCTTAGGAGGTCCGGGGGCCGCTGAAGCTTTCTTT

clone_size: .
v_call: TRBV9
d_call: .
j_call: TRBJ1-1
cdr3_aa: CASSPRGQVNTEAFF
cdr3_nt: TGTGCCAGCAGCCCCCGAGGTCAGGTGAACACTGAAGCTTTCTTT

clone_size: once
v_call: TRBV18
d_call: .
j_call: TRBJ2-7
cdr3_aa: CASSSGTTYEQYF
cdr3_nt: TGTGCCAGCTCATCCGGGACAACCTACGAGCAGTACTTC

clone_size: .
v_call: TRBV7-2
d_call: .
j_call: TRBJ1-1
cdr3_aa: CASSLRDVSEAFF
cdr3_nt: TGTGCCAGCAGCTTGAGGGACGTCTCTGAAGCTTTCTTT

clone_size: .
v_call: TRBV30
d_call: .
j_call: TRBJ2-7
cdr3_aa: CAWSRGDTYEQYF
cdr3_nt: TGTGCCTGGAGTAGAGGGGATACCTACGAGCAGTACTTC

clone_size: .
v_call: TRBV18
d_call: .
j_call: TRBJ1-3
cdr3_aa: CASSPPAGNTIYF
cdr3_nt: TGTGCCAGCTCACCACCGGCAGGAAACACCATATATTTT

clone_size: .
v_call: TRBV11-2
d_call: .
j_call: TRBJ2-1
cdr3_aa: CASSPAGFWKNNEQFF
cdr3_nt: TGTGCCAGCAGCCCGGCGGGGTTCTGGAAAAACAATGAGCAGTTCTTC

clone_size: .
v_call: TRBV7-9
d_call: TRBD1
j_call: TRBJ1-5
cdr3_aa: CASSLDRDQPQHF
cdr3_nt: TGTGCCAGCAGCCTAGACAGGGATCAGCCCCAGCATTTT

clone_size: .
v_call: TRBV6-1
d_call: TRBD1
j_call: TRBJ1-2
cdr3_aa: CASRVGTDYGYTF
cdr3_nt: TGTGCCAGCAGAGTAGGGACAGACTATGGCTACACCTTC

clone_size: .
v_call: TRBV6-6
d_call: .
j_call: TRBJ1-1
cdr3_aa: CASILPAPNTEAFF
cdr3_nt: TGTGCCAGCATTCTACCGGCCCCGAACACTGAAGCTTTCTTT

clone_size: .
v_call: TRBV5-4
d_call: .
j_call: TRBJ1-1
cdr3_aa: CASSLAGTLRGTEAFF
cdr3_nt: TGTGCCAGCAGCTTGGCCGGTACACTGAGGGGAACTGAAGCTTTCTTT

clone_size: .
v_call: TRBV7-2
d_call: .
j_call: TRBJ2-7
cdr3_aa: CASSPPPTGYEQYF
cdr3_nt: TGTGCCAGCAGCCCCCCCCCGACAGGCTACGAGCAGTACTTC

clone_size: .
v_call: TRBV5-1
d_call: .
j_call: TRBJ1-2
cdr3_aa: CASSRETGSLVGYTF
cdr3_nt: TGCGCCAGCAGCCGAGAAACAGGGAGCCTAGTTGGCTACACCTTC

clone_size: .
v_call: TRBV11-2
d_call: .
j_call: TRBJ1-2
cdr3_aa: CASSPHSEGNYGYTF
cdr3_nt: TGTGCCAGCAGCCCGCATTCAGAGGGCAACTATGGCTACACCTTC

clone_size: .
v_call: TRBV2
d_call: TRBD1
j_call: TRBJ1-5
cdr3_aa: CASSPTTGGGSQPQHF
cdr3_nt: TGTGCCAGCAGCCCTACCACAGGGGGTGGGAGTCAGCCCCAGCATTTT